A single sample is the source of the 19 T cell receptor beta chains below, sequenced in a study of blood T cell repertoires in COVID-19. The protocol was immunoSEQ multiplex PCR, while the TCRdb copy is restricted to in-frame clones and leaves out a portion. The sample carries about 160,000 clones, about 93% recorded once. Source material: peripheral blood. These receptors were taken from a woman between 50 and 59 years old with acute or convalescent COVID-19.

This rearrangement joins TRBV6-5 to TRBJ2-3, with TRBD2 identical over 8 bases. The germline gives CDR1 MNHEY, CDR2 SVGAGI. V gave up 8 bases and J gave up 5 bases; unmatched junction bases: 12. The CDR3 loop spans 15 amino acids. Here the CDR3 reads CASALTGGPRDTQYF. The CDR3 DNA sequence: TGTGCCAGCGCTCTAACGGGAGGGCCAAGAGATACGCAGTATTTT.

V and J are TRBV5-1 and TRBJ1-6, with TRBD1 as a possible D gene (6 bases). Germline CDR1 SGHRS, CDR2 YFSETQ. The V end lost 1 base, the J end lost 9 bases, and 11 bases lay between the germline ends. The CDR3 is 14 residues long. The CDR3 nucleotides read TGCGCCAGCAGCTTGACAGGGCAAGGTTCACCCCTCCACTTT. Its translation is CASSLTGQGSPLHF.

The chain carries TRBV18 and TRBJ2-1, with 7 bases fitting TRBD1. CDR3 length: 17 residues. CDR1 is KGHSH and CDR2 is LQKENI in the germline V gene. The ends lost 3 bases at V and 2 bases at J; junction bases unmatched: 10. The DNA for the CDR3 is TGTGCCAGCTCACCTAGTTCCGGGACAGTGACCTACAATGAGCAGTTCTTC. Its translation: CASSPSSGTVTYNEQFF.

Worth noting for this clone: Other DNA sequences within the sample encode an identical CDR3. The V gene is TRBV9, the J gene TRBJ1-6, with 9 bases matching TRBD1. V lost 2 bases to trimming and J lost 7 bases; unmatched junction nucleotides: 1. The CDR3 runs to 14 residues. From germline, CDR1 is SGDLS and CDR2 YYNGEE. The CDR3 DNA sequence: TGTGCCAGCAGCGTGGGGACAGGGAATTCACCCCTCCACTTT. It yields the protein CASSVGTGNSPLHF.

The J gene is TRBJ2-1, the V gene TRBV28; 8 nucleotides align to TRBD2. V lost 4 bases and J lost 3; bases outside the gene matches: 5. Germline lookup yields CDR1 MDHEN and CDR2 SYDVKM. This CDR3 region has 15 residues. CDR3 in amino acids: CASSYSGSVYNEQFF. CDR3 DNA sequence: TGTGCCAGCAGTTACAGCGGGAGTGTCTACAATGAGCAGTTCTTC.

This rearrangement joins TRBV29-1 to TRBJ2-2; TRBD1 matches at 7 bases. The CDR3 runs to 15 residues. The germline CDR1 and CDR2 sequences are SQVTM and ANQGSEA. J gave up 3 bases and V 7 bases, and 11 bases lay outside the gene matches. CDR3 in amino acids: CSANTGTDYTGELFF. In nucleotides, the CDR3 is TGCAGCGCCAACACCGGGACAGACTACACCGGGGAGCTGTTTTTT.

The chain couples TRBV5-4 to TRBJ2-7, with 10 bases aligning to TRBD1. The ends lost 0 bases at V and 5 bases at J; junction bases unmatched: 2. The germline gives CDR1 SGHNT, CDR2 YYREEE (reference sequence). The CDR3 is 14 amino acids. The CDR3 spells CASSLVGQGDEQYF. Written as DNA, the CDR3 is TGTGCCAGCAGCTTGGTAGGACAGGGGGACGAGCAGTACTTC.

As for this clone: No conserved phenylalanine or tryptophan ends this CDR3, so it is likely a read error. The limits of the CDR3 on the DNA are not certain, so only TCRdb's listed CDR3 is given. The genes are TRBV2 and TRBJ1-4; the table's TRBD1 call for D was not verified on the DNA. The CDR3 numbers 13 amino acids, ends counted. Germline V lookup: CDR1 SNHLY, CDR2 FYNNEI. CDR3 protein: CASSIGQQALWGL.

The chain couples TRBV18 to TRBJ2-1, with D possibly TRBD2 on 5 matching bases. Germline V lookup: CDR1 KGHSH, CDR2 LQKENI. Trimming cost V 3 bases and J 7 bases, with 16 bases left between them. The CDR3 loop spans 15 amino acids. CDR3 region: CASSPLAGEWNEQFF. The CDR3 nucleotides are TGTGCCAGCTCACCCCTCGCGGGTGAGTGGAATGAGCAGTTCTTC.

The chain is built from TRBV14 and TRBJ1-1; D call uncertain. CDR1 is SGHDN and CDR2 is FVKESK in the germline V gene. With 1 base removed from V and 4 bases from J, the gap between germline ends came to 22 bases. The CDR3 loop spans 18 amino acids. The CDR3: CASSQGYGRVVMGTEAFF. DNA of the CDR3: TGTGCCAGCAGCCAAGGGTATGGCCGGGTCGTTATGGGCACTGAAGCTTTCTTT.

The genes are TRBV5-1 and TRBJ1-3; 9 bases fit TRBD1. CDR3 size: 15 residues. V trimming: 4 bases; J trimming: 3 bases; junction bases outside the gene matches: 5. Germline loops: CDR1 SGHRS, CDR2 YFSETQ. The CDR3 is CASSVDRGLGNTIYF. CDR3 nucleotide sequence: TGCGCCAGCAGCGTGGACAGGGGTCTTGGAAACACCATATATTTT.

The gene calls are TRBV11-2 and TRBJ2-5; 7 positions match TRBD2. With 5 bases clipped from V and 5 bases from J, the junction kept 11 bases outside the gene matches. Germline CDR1 SGHAT, CDR2 FQNNGV. The CDR3 length is 15 residues. The CDR3 reads CASSRLVAGVETQYF. The CDR3 nucleotides read TGTGCCAGCAGCCGACTGGTGGCGGGAGTTGAGACCCAGTACTTC.

This clone was seen a handful of times. V and J are TRBV5-4 and TRBJ2-7; 12 bases match TRBD1. This CDR3 is 16 amino acids long. V gave up 4 bases and J gave up 5 bases; unmatched junction bases: 10. Germline V gene lookup returns CDR1 SGHNT and CDR2 YYREEE (reference sequence). The CDR3 sequence: CASSLGMGQGADEQYF. The CDR3 DNA reads as TGTGCCAGCAGCCTGGGGATGGGACAGGGGGCGGACGAGCAGTACTTC.

The V gene is TRBV3-1 (or the pseudogene TRBV3-2), the J gene TRBJ1-2, with D perhaps TRBD1 (6 bases). Trimming took off 3 bases at V and 5 bases at J, with 16 bases between the two ends. CDR3 length equals 15 residues. Germline CDR1 is LGHDT and CDR2 is YNNKEL (reference sequence). Written as DNA, the CDR3 is TGTGCCAGCAGCCAGAGCAGGGGTACTGCGTATGGCTACACCTTC. Protein: CASSQSRGTAYGYTF.

This clone was found a few times. The chain uses TRBV9 and TRBJ1-1; 7 positions agree with TRBD1. Germline V gene data show CDR1 as SGDLS and CDR2 as YYNGEE. CDR3 length: 17 amino acids. With 0 bases clipped from V and 0 bases from J, the junction kept 8 bases outside the gene matches. The CDR3 loop is CASSVGAGGNMNTEAFF. CDR3 nucleotide sequence: TGTGCCAGCAGCGTAGGGGCAGGGGGGAATATGAACACTGAAGCTTTCTTT.

The rearrangement joins TRBV29-1 to TRBJ1-4; 9 nucleotides line up with TRBD1. Trimming took 8 bases from V and 4 from J; bases not matched to a gene: 8. This CDR3 has 14 residues. Germline lookup yields CDR1 SQVTM and CDR2 ANQGSEA. The CDR3 nucleotides read TGCAGCCTCGGGACAGGGAGGGGTAATGAAAAACTGTTTTTT. This sequence encodes CSLGTGRGNEKLFF.

The chain carries TRBV7-2 and TRBJ1-5; 7 bases are shared with TRBD1. The CDR3 consists of 15 residues. In germline, CDR1 is SGHTA, CDR2 FQGNSA. V was pared by 0 bases and J by 7 bases, with 6 bases of the junction left unmatched. The CDR3 loop reads CASSLAGGHVQPQHF. CDR3 nucleotide sequence: TGTGCCAGCAGCTTAGCAGGGGGCCATGTCCAGCCCCAGCATTTT.

The rearrangement uses TRBV7-9 and TRBJ1-1; D is unclear. The ends were cut back, 1 base at V and 7 bases at J, with 10 bases in the middle. Per the germline V gene, CDR1 is SEHNR and CDR2 is FQNEAQ (reference sequence). CDR3 length: 13 amino acids. The CDR3, as DNA: TGTGCCAGCAGCTTAGATCCCGGTTTTGAAGCTTTCTTT. Protein sequence: CASSLDPGFEAFF.

The chain couples TRBV7-9 to TRBJ2-7; perhaps TRBD1 as D (6 bases). The CDR3 spans 14 residues. CDR1 is SEHNR and CDR2 is FQNEAQ in the germline V gene (reference sequence). V was cut by 1 base and J by 4 bases, with 11 bases left in between. The CDR3 nucleotides are TGTGCCAGCAGCTTAGGTAGGGGGACGTACGAGCAGTACTTC. This codes for CASSLGRGTYEQYF.